The entry below gives a single TCR beta chain sequence along with its context. These data belong to a study of blood T cell repertoires in COVID-19. Study as a whole: The samples span acute and convalescent COVID-19 from the United States, Italy and Spain.

Germline lookup yields CDR1 MRHNA and CDR2 SNTAGT. There are 14 residues in the CDR3. Between the trimmed V and J ends, which lost 5 bases and 0 bases, there was a span of 10 bases. Per the original data handling: Reference gene primers were amplified, and this amplification served to estimate nucleated cell counts. Some clones are missing from TCRdb's copy, which holds only in-frame ones; the method was immunoSEQ multiplex PCR. V and J calls and clone size are copied from that table; D and trimming were computed from the DNA. The sample shows about 200,000 clones, 87% of them seen only once. The clonotype originates from a man aged 35-49 years with active or convalescent COVID-19. Sample: peripheral blood. The chain carries TRBV6-4 and TRBJ1-1, with D unresolved. CDR3 region: CASSYNSLNTEAFF. The CDR3 DNA sequence: TGTGCCAGCAGTTATAACAGCTTGAACACTGAAGCTTTCTTT.